The 10 T cell receptor beta chains listed next were all sequenced from one sample in a study of CD8 T cells in Susac syndrome. With random hexamers, reverse transcription was performed on about 0.45 to 1 ug of RNA. TCRdb processed the immunoSEQ multiplex PCR reads anew with MiXCR; each CDR3 protein has one entry. Of about 300,000 distinct CDR3 sequences listed, 85% are singletons. The sequenced material came from CD8+ T cells from PBMCs. Source of these receptors: a human donor with multiple sclerosis.

The chain joins TRBV11-2 to TRBJ1-1, with 7 bases fitting TRBD1. Trimming took 4 bases from V and 0 from J; bases not matched to a gene: 8. Germline V gene lookup returns CDR1 SGHAT and CDR2 FQNNGV. CDR3 length: 16 residues. CDR3: CASSSPTGQMNTEAFF. CDR3 nucleotide sequence: TGTGCCAGCAGCTCACCAACGGGACAGATGAACACTGAAGCTTTCTTT.

The chain joins TRBV18 to TRBJ1-2; no definite D call. The CDR3 loop spans 12 amino acids. Per germline, CDR1 KGHSH and CDR2 LQKENI. V lost 2 bases and J lost 8, with 9 bases in between. CDR3 protein: CASSPWADGYTF. The DNA of the CDR3 is TGTGCCAGCTCACCATGGGCTGACGGCTACACCTTC.

The chain is built from TRBV2 and TRBJ2-1; 7 bases map to TRBD2. V lost 5 bases and J lost 4; bases outside the gene matches: 11. CDR3 length: 16 residues. Per the germline V gene, CDR1 is SNHLY and CDR2 is FYNNEI. CDR3 sequence reads: CASSSLGLVEYNEQFF. The CDR3 DNA sequence: TGTGCCAGCAGTTCCCTTGGACTAGTCGAATACAATGAGCAGTTCTTC.

The chain has TRBV12-5 and TRBJ2-2, with D possibly TRBD1 on 6 matching bases. The V and J ends lost 0 bases and 1 base respectively, with 12 bases between them. Germline-derived CDR1 and CDR2 are LGHNT and FRNRAP. This CDR3 region has 17 residues. CDR3: CASGLVRGGRNTGELFF. In DNA, the CDR3 is TGTGCTAGTGGTTTGGTACGAGGGGGACGGAACACCGGGGAGCTGTTTTTT.

The chain carries TRBV30 and TRBJ2-1, with 8 bases identical to TRBD1. This CDR3 contains 17 residues. V dropped 2 bases and J dropped 2; count of bases not matched to a gene: 11. Germline CDR1 is GTSNPN and CDR2 is SVGIG (reference sequence). The chain's CDR3 is CAWSSIEARGPYNEQFF. CDR3 nucleotide sequence: TGTGCCTGGAGTTCCATCGAGGCCAGGGGGCCCTACAATGAGCAGTTCTTC.

This rearrangement joins TRBV11-2 to TRBJ1-2; D call uncertain. The V gene lost 5 bases and the J gene lost 3 bases, with 10 bases spanning the gap. Germline values: CDR1 SGHAT, CDR2 FQNNGV. This CDR3 is built from 13 residues. The CDR3 coding sequence is TGTGCCAGCAGCGGCACATGGGACTATGGCTACACCTTC. The encoded protein is CASSGTWDYGYTF.

CDR3 in DNA: TGTGCCAGCAGTTACCGCCGGGACACACACAATGAGCAGTTCTTC. Protein: CASSYRRDTHNEQFF. V is TRBV6-2 or TRBV6-3 and J is TRBJ2-1, with TRBD1 as a possible D gene (6 bases). V shed 2 bases and J shed 5 bases, with 13 bases lying between them. This CDR3 spans 15 amino acids. Per germline, CDR1 MNHEY and CDR2 SVGEGT.

The CDR3 region is CATSDGNTGELFF. The CDR3, as DNA: TGTGCCACCTCCGACGGAAACACCGGGGAGCTGTTTTTT. This rearrangement joins TRBV28 to TRBJ2-2; no clear D. Germline V lookup: CDR1 MDHEN, CDR2 SYDVKM. V was pared by 10 bases and J by 2 bases, with 11 bases between. This CDR3 has 13 residues.

The chain couples TRBV19 to TRBJ2-1; TRBD2 agrees at 12 bases. The CDR3 spans 16 residues. Per germline, CDR1 LNHDA and CDR2 SQIVND (reference sequence). The V gene end was trimmed by 6 bases and the J gene end by 2 bases; junction bases not matched to a gene: 5. As DNA, the CDR3 is TGTGCCAGTAGGGAGAGACTAGCGGGGGCCTACAATGAGCAGTTCTTC. This codes for CASRERLAGAYNEQFF.

The DNA for the CDR3 is TGTGCCACCAGCAGAGACAGGGTCTACACTGAAGCTTTCTTT. Translating it yields CATSRDRVYTEAFF. This chain joins TRBV15 and TRBJ1-1; weak D call: TRBD1 (5 bases). V dropped 0 bases and J dropped 3 bases, with 8 bases sitting between them. CDR1 and CDR2 from the germline V gene are LNHNV and YYDKDF (reference sequence). CDR3 length: 14 amino acids.